Described below is a single TCR beta chain sequence and its context. The V gene lost 3 bases and the J gene lost 0 bases, with 7 bases spanning the gap. The CDR3 contains 14 residues. Germline assignment: CDR1 KGHDR and CDR2 SFDVKD. Per the study methods: How many nucleated cells were present was estimated from reference gene primer amplification. Generated by immunoSEQ multiplex PCR, the TCRdb table keeps only in-frame clones and is missing some. Clone size and V and J calls were adopted from that table, with D and trimming inferred from the DNA. The table lists more than 250,000 clones, nearly 90% of them singletons, with around 0.7% in the top ten. These data originate in a study of blood T cell repertoires in COVID-19. Study background: The United States, Italy and Spain were the sources of the acute and convalescent COVID-19 samples. T cells, B-cell-depleted T cells, or PBMCs provided the cDNA or gDNA that served as material.

This sequence joins TRBV24-1 and TRBJ1-2; D is undetermined. Sequencing used peripheral blood. This clonotype originated in a human donor in a cohort sampled during active COVID-19. Written as DNA, the CDR3 is TGTGCCACCAGTGATGCAGGATCTAACTATGGCTACACCTTC. This translates into CATSDAGSNYGYTF.